This T cell receptor beta chain was sequenced in a study of T cell responses to AZD1222 COVID-19 vaccine. Findings and caveats of the study: The donor cohort was predominantly white British with a female majority, and clonal diversity may have been underestimated.

CDR1 and CDR2 (germline): DFQATT, SNEGSKA (reference sequence). The junction had 2 bases not matched to a gene; V was cut back by 2 bases and J by 8 bases. The CDR3 covers 11 residues. Profiling relied on immunoSEQ multiplex PCR, and the TCRdb table lists in-frame clones only, not all of them. This sample has around 200,000 clones, with 85% to 95% found just once. On this clone: Antigen unknown.

The clonotype was recovered from an adult in good health. The gene calls are TRBV20-1 and TRBJ1-2; TRBD1 matches 7 bases. Here the sequenced sample was peripheral blood, taken on day 0 of AZD1222 vaccination. CDR3 bases: TGCAGTGCTAGAAACAGGGGCGGCTACACCTTC. As protein: CSARNRGGYTF.